The 2 T cell receptor beta chains below all came from one sample that was sequenced in a study of response to subunit inactivated influenza vaccine. TCRdb passed the RT-PCR reads through MiXCR, listing each CDR3 protein once. The profile shows 400,000 to 650,000 distinct CDR3 sequences, approximately 7.7% of them singletons. The sequenced sample was PBMCs from blood, obtained roughly 24 months after vaccination. The receptor set was obtained from a man aged 45 to 70 who received an inactivated influenza vaccine.

This clonotype was picked up many times. CDR3 nucleotide sequence: TGTGCCAGCAGCCCGACGACAGCTAGCACAGATACGCAGTATTTT. The encoded protein is CASSPTTASTDTQYF. The chain recombines TRBV5-6 with TRBJ2-3, with D possibly TRBD1 on 5 matching bases. This CDR3 region has 15 residues. The ends were cut back, 4 bases at V and 0 bases at J, with 12 bases in the middle. From germline, CDR1 is SGHDT and CDR2 YYEEEE.

This rearrangement joins TRBV7-2 to TRBJ2-5; TRBD1 is a possible D gene (5 bases). Germline lookup yields CDR1 SGHTA and CDR2 FQGNSA. Trimming left V 3 bases short and J 1 base short, with 12 bases between. The CDR3 has 15 amino acids. CDR3 in amino acids: CASSFLRGPQETQYF. For the CDR3, the DNA is TGTGCCAGCAGCTTTCTAAGGGGCCCCCAAGAGACCCAGTACTTC.